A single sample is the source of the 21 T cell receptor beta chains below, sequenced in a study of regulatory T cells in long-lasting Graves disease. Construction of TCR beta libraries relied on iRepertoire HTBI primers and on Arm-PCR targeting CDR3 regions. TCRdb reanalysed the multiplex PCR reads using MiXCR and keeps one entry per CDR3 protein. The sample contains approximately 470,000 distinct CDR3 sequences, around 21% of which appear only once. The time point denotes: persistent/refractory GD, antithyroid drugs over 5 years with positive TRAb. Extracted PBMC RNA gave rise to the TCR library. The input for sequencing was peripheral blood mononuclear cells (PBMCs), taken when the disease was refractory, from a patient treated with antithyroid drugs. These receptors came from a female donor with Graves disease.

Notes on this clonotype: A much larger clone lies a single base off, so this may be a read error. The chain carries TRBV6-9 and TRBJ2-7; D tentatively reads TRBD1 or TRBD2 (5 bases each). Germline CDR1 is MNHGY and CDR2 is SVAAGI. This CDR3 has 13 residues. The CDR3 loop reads CASSYPGTNEQCF. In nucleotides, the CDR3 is TGTGCCAGCAGTTACCCGGGGACGAACGAGCAGTGCTTC.

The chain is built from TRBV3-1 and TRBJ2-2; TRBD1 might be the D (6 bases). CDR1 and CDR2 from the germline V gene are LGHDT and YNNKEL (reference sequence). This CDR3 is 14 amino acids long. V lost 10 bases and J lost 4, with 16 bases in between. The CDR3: CATRSTGSTGELFF. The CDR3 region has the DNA TGTGCCACCAGAAGTACAGGGTCCACCGGGGAGCTGTTTTTT.

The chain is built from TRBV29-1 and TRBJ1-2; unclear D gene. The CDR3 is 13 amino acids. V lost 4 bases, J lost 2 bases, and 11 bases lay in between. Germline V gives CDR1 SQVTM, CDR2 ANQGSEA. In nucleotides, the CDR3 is TGCAGCGTTGGCATCTCCATCAACTATGGCTACACCTTC. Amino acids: CSVGISINYGYTF.

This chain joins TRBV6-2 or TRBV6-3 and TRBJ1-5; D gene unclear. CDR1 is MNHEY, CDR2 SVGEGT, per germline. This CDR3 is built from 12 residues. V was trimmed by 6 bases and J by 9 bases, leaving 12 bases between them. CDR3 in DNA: TGTGCCAGCAGCTCCTCGGCGGGGCCCCAGCATTTT. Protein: CASSSSAGPQHF.

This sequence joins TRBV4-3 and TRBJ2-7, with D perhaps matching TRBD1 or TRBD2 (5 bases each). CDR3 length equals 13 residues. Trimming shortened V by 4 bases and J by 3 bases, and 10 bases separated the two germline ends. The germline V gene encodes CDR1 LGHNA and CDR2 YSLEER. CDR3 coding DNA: TGCGCCAGCAGCCGACAGACTAACTACGAGCAGTACTTC. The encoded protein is CASSRQTNYEQYF.

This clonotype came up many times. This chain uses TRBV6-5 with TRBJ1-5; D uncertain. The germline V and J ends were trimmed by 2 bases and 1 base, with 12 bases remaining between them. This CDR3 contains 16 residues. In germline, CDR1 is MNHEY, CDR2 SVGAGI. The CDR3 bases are TGTGCCAGCAGTTACGAGCATACCGGGAGCAATCAGCCCCAGCATTTT. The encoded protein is CASSYEHTGSNQPQHF.

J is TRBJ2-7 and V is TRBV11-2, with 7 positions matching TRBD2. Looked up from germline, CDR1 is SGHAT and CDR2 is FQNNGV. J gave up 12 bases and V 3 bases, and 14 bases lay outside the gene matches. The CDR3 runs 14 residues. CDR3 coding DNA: TGTGCCAGCAGCTTGGCTAGCGGATCATTTAATCTGTACTTC. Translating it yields CASSLASGSFNLYF.

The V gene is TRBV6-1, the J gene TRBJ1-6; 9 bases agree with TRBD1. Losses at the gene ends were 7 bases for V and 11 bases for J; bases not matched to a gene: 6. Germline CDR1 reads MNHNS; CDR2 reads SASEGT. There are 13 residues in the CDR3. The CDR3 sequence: CASIGQGWTPLHF. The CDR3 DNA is TGTGCCAGCATTGGACAGGGGTGGACACCCCTCCACTTT.

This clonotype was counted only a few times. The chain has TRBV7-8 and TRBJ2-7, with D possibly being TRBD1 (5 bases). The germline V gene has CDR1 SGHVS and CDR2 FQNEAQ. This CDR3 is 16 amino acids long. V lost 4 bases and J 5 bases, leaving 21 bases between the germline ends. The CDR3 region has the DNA TGTGCCAGCAGCTCCGAATTAGACAGTGATCTGAACGAGCAGTACTTC. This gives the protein CASSSELDSDLNEQYF.

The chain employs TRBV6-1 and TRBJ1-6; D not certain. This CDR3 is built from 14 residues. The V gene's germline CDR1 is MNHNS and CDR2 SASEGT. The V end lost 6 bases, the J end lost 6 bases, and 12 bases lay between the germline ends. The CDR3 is CASSPPGPNSPLHF. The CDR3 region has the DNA TGTGCCAGCAGCCCTCCGGGCCCTAATTCACCCCTCCACTTT.

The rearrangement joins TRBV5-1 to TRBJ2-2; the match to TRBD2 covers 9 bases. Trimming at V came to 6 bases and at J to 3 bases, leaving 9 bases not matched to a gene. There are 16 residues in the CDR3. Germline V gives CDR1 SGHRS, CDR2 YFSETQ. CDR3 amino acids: CASKLSGGRDTGELFF. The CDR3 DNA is TGCGCCAGCAAGCTTTCCGGCGGGAGGGACACCGGGGAGCTGTTTTTT. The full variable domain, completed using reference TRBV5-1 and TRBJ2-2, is KAGVTQTPRYLIKTRGQQVTLSCSPISGHRSVSWYQQTPGQGLQFLFEYFSETQRNKGNFPGRFSGRQFSNSRSEMNVSTLELGDSALYLCASKLSGGRDTGELFFGEGSRLTVL.

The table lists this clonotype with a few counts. Written as DNA, the CDR3 is TGTGCCAGCAGCCCAGCGGTCGGCCCCGACACCGGGGAGCTGTTTTTT. Encoded protein: CASSPAVGPDTGELFF. The genes are TRBV7-2 and TRBJ2-2; weak D call: TRBD2 (5 bases). CDR3 length: 16 amino acids. V lost 5 bases and J lost 3, with 16 bases in between. The V gene's germline CDR1 is SGHTA and CDR2 FQGNSA. The complete variable domain, with remaining parts taken from reference TRBV7-2 and TRBJ2-2, reads GAGVSQSPSNKVTEKGKDVELRCDPISGHTALYWYRQSLGQGLEFLIYFQGNSAPDKSGLPSDRFSAERTGGSVSTLTIQRTQQEDSAVYLCASSPAVGPDTGELFFGEGSRLTVL.

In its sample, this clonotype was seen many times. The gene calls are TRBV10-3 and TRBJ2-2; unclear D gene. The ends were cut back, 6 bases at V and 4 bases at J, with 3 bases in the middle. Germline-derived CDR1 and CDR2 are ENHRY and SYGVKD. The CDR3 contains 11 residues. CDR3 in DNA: TGTGCCATCAGGAGCACCGGGGAGCTGTTTTTT. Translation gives CAIRSTGELFF.

This CDR3 is CASRWTSAVEQYF. The CDR3, as DNA: TGTGCCAGCAGGTGGACTAGCGCCGTCGAGCAGTACTTC. The chain uses TRBV7-9 and TRBJ2-7; TRBD2 matches at 9 bases. The CDR3 is 13 amino acids. CDR1 is SEHNR and CDR2 is FQNEAQ in the germline V gene (reference sequence). After removal of 6 bases from V and 6 bases from J, the junction contained 6 bases not matched to a gene.

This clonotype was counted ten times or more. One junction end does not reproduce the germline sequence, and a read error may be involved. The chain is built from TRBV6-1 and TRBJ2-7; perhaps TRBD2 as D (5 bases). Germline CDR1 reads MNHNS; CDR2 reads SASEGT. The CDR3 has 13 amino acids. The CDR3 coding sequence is TGTGCCAGCAATGAATTGGGAGTCTACGAGCAGTACTTC. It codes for CASNELGVYEQYF.

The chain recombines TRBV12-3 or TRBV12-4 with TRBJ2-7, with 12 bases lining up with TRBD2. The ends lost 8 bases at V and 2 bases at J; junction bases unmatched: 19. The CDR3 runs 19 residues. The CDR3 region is CASSPAETSGRDKAYEQYF. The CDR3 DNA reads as TGTGCCAGCTCACCGGCCGAGACTAGCGGGAGAGATAAAGCCTACGAGCAGTACTTC.

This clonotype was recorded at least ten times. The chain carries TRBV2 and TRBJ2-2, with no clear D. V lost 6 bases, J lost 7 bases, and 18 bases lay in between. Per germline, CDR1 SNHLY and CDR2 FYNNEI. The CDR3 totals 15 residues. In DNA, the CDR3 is TGTGCCAGCAGGTTTAAAAGCGAGAAGGGCGGGGAGCTGTTTTTT. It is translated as CASRFKSEKGGELFF.

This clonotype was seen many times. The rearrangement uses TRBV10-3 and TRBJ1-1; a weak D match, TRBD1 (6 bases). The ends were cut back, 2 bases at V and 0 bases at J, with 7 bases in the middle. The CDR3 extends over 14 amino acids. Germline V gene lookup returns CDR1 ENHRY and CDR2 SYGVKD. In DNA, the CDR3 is TGTGCCATCAGTGAGGGGACACTGAACACTGAAGCTTTCTTT. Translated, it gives CAISEGTLNTEAFF.

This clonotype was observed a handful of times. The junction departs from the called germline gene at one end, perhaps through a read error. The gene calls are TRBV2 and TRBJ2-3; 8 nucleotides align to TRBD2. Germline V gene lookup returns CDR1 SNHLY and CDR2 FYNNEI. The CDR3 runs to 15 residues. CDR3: CASRDRAGATDTQYF. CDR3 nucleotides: TGTGCCAGCCGTGATCGAGCGGGAGCAACAGATACGCAGTATTTT.

CDR3 DNA: TGTGCCAGCAGCACCTACAGGGGGCGAAGTGAAGGCTACACCTTC. Amino acid sequence: CASSTYRGRSEGYTF. The chain recombines TRBV6-2 or TRBV6-3 with TRBJ1-2, with 9 bases lining up with TRBD1. Looked up from germline, CDR1 is MNHEY and CDR2 is SVGEGT. J lost 8 bases, V lost 6 bases, and 13 bases had no gene match. This CDR3 spans 15 amino acids.

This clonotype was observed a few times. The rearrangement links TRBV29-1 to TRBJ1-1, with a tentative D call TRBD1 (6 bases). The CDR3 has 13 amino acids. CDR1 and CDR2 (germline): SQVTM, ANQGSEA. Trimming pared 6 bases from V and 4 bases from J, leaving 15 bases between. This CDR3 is CSVKGVGSTEAFF. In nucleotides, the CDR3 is TGCAGCGTAAAGGGGGTTGGGTCCACTGAAGCTTTCTTT.